Sequencing of this TCR beta chain was carried out in a study of T cell repertoires in cytomegalovirus infection. The V gene lost 6 bases and the J gene lost 2 bases, with 15 bases spanning the gap. Germline V gene lookup returns CDR1 SEHNR and CDR2 FQNEAQ (reference sequence). The CDR3 is 15 amino acids. Turning to this clonotype: Antigen unknown.

TCRdb independently ran MiXCR on the reads; one entry per CDR3 protein. The sample records about 920,000 distinct CDR3 sequences, 25% to 40% being singletons. The sequenced sample was cultured CD8+ T cells from PBMCs, obtained from culture after CMV antigen stimulation. The gene calls are TRBV7-9 and TRBJ2-3; tentatively, D is TRBD2 (6 bases). The receptor was isolated from a human donor in good health (CMV status not recorded). Some clones in this sample may be carry-over from other donors' samples. The CDR3 reads CASSFLGGDTDTQYF. The CDR3 DNA follows: TGTGCCAGCAGTTTCCTCGGCGGGGACACAGATACGCAGTATTTT.